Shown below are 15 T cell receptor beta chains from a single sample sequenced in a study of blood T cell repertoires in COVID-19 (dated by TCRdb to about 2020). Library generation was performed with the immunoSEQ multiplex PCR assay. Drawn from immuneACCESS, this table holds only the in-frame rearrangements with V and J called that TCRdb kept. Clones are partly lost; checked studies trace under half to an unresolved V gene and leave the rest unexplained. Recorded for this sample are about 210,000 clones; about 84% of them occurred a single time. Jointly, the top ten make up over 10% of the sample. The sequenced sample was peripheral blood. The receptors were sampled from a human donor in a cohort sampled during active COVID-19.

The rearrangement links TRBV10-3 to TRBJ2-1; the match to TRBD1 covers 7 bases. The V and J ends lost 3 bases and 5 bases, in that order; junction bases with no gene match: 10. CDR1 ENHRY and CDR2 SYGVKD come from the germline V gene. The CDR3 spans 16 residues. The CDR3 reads CAISEGGVGGDNEQFF. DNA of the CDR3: TGTGCCATCAGTGAAGGGGGCGTTGGGGGAGACAATGAGCAGTTCTTC.

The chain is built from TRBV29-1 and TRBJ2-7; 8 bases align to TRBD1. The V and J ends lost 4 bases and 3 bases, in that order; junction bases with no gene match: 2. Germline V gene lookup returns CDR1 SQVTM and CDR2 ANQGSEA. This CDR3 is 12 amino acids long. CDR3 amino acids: CSVAGTGYEQYF. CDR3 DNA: TGCAGCGTTGCGGGGACAGGCTACGAGCAGTACTTC.

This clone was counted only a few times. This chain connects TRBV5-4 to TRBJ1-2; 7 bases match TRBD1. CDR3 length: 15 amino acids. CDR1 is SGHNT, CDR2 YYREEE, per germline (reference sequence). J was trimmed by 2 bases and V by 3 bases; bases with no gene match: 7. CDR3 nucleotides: TGTGCCAGCAGCTCGGGACAGAAAGTAAACTATGGCTACACCTTC. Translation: CASSSGQKVNYGYTF.

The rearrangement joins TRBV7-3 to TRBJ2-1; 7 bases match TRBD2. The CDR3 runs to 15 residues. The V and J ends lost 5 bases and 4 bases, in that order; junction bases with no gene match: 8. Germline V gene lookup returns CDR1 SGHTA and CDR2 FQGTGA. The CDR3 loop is CASSPGREGYNEQFF. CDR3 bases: TGTGCCAGCAGCCCGGGCAGGGAGGGGTACAATGAGCAGTTCTTC.

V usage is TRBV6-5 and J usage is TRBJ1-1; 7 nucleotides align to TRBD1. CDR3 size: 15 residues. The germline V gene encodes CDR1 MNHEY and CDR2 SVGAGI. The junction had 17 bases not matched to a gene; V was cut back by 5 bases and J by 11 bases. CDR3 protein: CASSSRQGTLPGAFF. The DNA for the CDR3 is TGTGCCAGCAGTAGTAGACAGGGAACACTCCCTGGGGCTTTCTTT.

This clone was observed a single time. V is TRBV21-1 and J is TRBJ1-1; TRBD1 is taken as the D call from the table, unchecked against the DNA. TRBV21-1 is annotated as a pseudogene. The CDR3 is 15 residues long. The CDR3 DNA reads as TGTGCCAGCAGCACCAAGGGACAGGGGAGGGCTGAAGCTTTCTTT. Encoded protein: CASSTKGQGRAEAFF.

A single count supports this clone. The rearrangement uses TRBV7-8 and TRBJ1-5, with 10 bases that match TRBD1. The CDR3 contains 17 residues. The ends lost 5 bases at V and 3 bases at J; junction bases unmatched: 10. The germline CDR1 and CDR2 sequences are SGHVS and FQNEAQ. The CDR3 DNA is TGTGCCAGCAGCCCCCTAGGGACAGGGGCGTCCAATCAGCCCCAGCATTTT. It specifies CASSPLGTGASNQPQHF.

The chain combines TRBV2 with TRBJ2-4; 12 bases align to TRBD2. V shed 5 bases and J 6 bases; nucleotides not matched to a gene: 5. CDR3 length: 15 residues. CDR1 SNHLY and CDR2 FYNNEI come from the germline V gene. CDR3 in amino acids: CASSSSTSGRNIQYF. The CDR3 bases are TGTGCCAGCAGTTCCTCGACTAGCGGGAGAAACATTCAGTACTTC.

CDR3 in amino acids: CASSLGLFYEQYF. The CDR3, as DNA: TGCGCCAGCAGCTTGGGACTGTTTTACGAGCAGTACTTC. The chain is built from TRBV5-1 and TRBJ2-7; D not resolved. The V end was cut by 0 bases, the J end by 4 bases, with 8 bases between. The CDR3 loop spans 13 amino acids. Germline values: CDR1 SGHRS, CDR2 YFSETQ.

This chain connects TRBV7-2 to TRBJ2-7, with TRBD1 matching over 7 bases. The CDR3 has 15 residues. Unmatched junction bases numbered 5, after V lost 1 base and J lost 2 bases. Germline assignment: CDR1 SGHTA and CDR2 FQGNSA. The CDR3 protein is CASSLGAGGAYEQYF. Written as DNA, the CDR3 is TGTGCCAGCAGCTTAGGAGCAGGGGGAGCCTACGAGCAGTACTTC.

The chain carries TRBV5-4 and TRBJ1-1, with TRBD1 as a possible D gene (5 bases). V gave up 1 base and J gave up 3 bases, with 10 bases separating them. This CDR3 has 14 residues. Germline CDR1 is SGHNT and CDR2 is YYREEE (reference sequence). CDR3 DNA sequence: TGTGCCAGCAGCTTGAAATGGGGCTACACTGAAGCTTTCTTT. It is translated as CASSLKWGYTEAFF.

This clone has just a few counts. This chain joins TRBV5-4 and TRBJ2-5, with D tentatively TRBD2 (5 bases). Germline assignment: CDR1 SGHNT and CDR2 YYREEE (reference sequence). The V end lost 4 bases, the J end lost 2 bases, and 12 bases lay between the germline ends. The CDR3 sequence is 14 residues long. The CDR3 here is CASSPRTGQETQYF. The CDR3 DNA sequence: TGTGCCAGCAGCCCCCGGACTGGGCAAGAGACCCAGTACTTC.

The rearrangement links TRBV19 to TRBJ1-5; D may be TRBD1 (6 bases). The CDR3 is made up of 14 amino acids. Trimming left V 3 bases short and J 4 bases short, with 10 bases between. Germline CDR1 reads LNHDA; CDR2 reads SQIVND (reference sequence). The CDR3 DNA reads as TGTGCCAGTAGTATCGGGACACGTAATCAGCCCCAGCATTTT. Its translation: CASSIGTRNQPQHF.

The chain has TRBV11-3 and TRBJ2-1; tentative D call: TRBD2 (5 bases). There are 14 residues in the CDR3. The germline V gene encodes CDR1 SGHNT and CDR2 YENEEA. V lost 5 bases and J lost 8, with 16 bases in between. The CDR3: CASSLSREGDEQFF. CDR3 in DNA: TGTGCCAGCAGCCTCTCCCGCGAGGGAGATGAGCAGTTCTTC.

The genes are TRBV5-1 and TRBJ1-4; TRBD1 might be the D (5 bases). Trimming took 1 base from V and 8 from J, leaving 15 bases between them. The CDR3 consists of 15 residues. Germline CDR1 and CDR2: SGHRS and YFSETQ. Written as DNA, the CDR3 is TGCGCCAGCAGCTTGCCGTCGGCAGGGTCGGAAAAACTGTTTTTT. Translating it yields CASSLPSAGSEKLFF.